This T cell receptor beta chain derives from a study of blood T cell repertoires in COVID-19. Study as a whole: Donors in the United States, Italy and Spain gave samples during acute or convalescent COVID-19. The cDNA or gDNA used as material had been derived from T cells, B-cell-depleted T cells, or PBMCs.

There are 16 residues in the CDR3. With V trimmed by 6 bases and J by 1 base, 7 bases remained unmatched. Germline V CDR1 and CDR2: ENHRY, SYGVKD. This clone has just a few counts. Authors' data handling: Amplification from reference gene primers served as the basis for estimated nucleated cell counts. Produced via immunoSEQ multiplex PCR; TCRdb's table is partial and in-frame only. V and J calls and clone size come straight from that table; D and trimming were deduced from the DNA. The sample records under 100,000 clones, 87% being singletons. The sequencing sample was made of peripheral blood. The chain is built from TRBV10-3 and TRBJ1-3; 9 nucleotides match TRBD1. This sequence was found in a male donor with acute or convalescent COVID-19. Written as DNA, the CDR3 is TGTGCCATCAGCGGACAGGGGAGAACTTCTGGAAACACCATATATTTT. It is translated as CAISGQGRTSGNTIYF.